This T cell receptor beta chain was found in a study of cytomegalovirus exposure and HLA in healthy donors. Researchers ran the PCR with 60 Vbeta and 13 Jbeta primers. Clones were read by immunoSEQ multiplex PCR, and TCRdb kept only the in-frame ones, dropping some. The sample contains some 200,000 clones, about 77% of which appear only once. The CDR3 runs 11 residues. CDR1 DFQATT and CDR2 SNEGSKA come from the germline V gene (reference sequence). The V and J ends lost 7 bases and 3 bases respectively, with 9 bases between them. This TCR came from a woman aged 25-40 years in good health and CMV-seronegative. Sequencing input: PBMCs. The genes are TRBV20-1 and TRBJ2-5; perhaps TRBD2 as D (6 bases). The CDR3 nucleotides are TGCAGTGGGGAGCGGGAAGAGACCCAGTACTTC. Translating it yields CSGEREETQYF.